This TCR beta chain was identified in a study of shared clonotypes between healthy human individuals. With respect to this clone: A junction boundary mismatches the germline segment, possibly from a read error.

Here immunoSEQ multiplex PCR was the method, and the copy in TCRdb shows in-frame clones only, minus some. The repertoire consists of some 680,000 clones, with about 80% occurring once and the leading ten covering around 1.8%. Recent acute infections and vaccinations were absent in the healthy HIV-negative adult donors. Per the germline V gene, CDR1 is SGHNT and CDR2 is YENEEA. The CDR3 contains 14 residues. The genes are TRBV11-3 and TRBJ2-3, with D possibly matching TRBD1 (6 bases). The sequence was collected from a woman under 40 in good health. Sequenced: memory CD4+ T cells sorted from blood. The subset is: CD45RA-negative fraction. The CDR3 here is CASSLGSNRDTRYF. In DNA form, the CDR3 reads TGTGCCAGCAGCTTAGGGAGCAACAGGGATACGCGGTATTTT.